This TCR beta chain was captured by sequencing in a study of T-cell memory formation after mild COVID-19. Overall study: Most TCR clusters belonged to a single donor.

Trimming removed 2 bases at V and 0 bases at J, with 11 bases between. The germline V gene encodes CDR1 SGDLS and CDR2 YYNGEE. The CDR3 runs 15 residues. This clonotype has more than one count but fewer than ten. TCRdb reanalysed the 5' RACE reads using MiXCR and keeps one entry per CDR3 protein. The sample consists of 310,000 or so distinct CDR3 sequences, about 16% of them appearing once. The chain joins TRBV9 to TRBJ2-5, with D perhaps assigned TRBD1 or TRBD2 (5 bases each). The sequenced sample was PBMCs or a T cell subset sorted from them (not recorded which). The sequence came from a man aged 18 to 30 who had mild COVID-19 (a few samples of this study predate the infection). Cell type and time point are not known. For the CDR3, the DNA is TGTGCCAGCAGCGTTCCGGGGCCGTACCAAGAGACCCAGTACTTC. It specifies CASSVPGPYQETQYF.